The text below deals with one T cell receptor beta chain. By its share of the sample, this clonotype is large (0.1 to 1%). Its antigen is currently not known. No clone much larger than this one lies a single base away; base qualities are absent. The sample's time point, from its label and the paper: mid-infection, around enteric fever diagnosis. MAIT cells were defined as Valpha7.2+ CD161+ T cells and were identified and sorted by flow cytometry. Over time, circulating MAIT cell TCRbeta repertoires were profiled in a handful of volunteers who came down with enteric fever following controlled oral challenge with live Salmonella Paratyphi A. Every diagnosed volunteer provided MAIT cell samples at pre-infection, mid-infection and post-infection timepoints. A diagnosis of enteric fever was based on Paratyphi A bacteremia and/or a persistent fever above 38 degrees C that lasted longer than 12 hours. Challenged volunteers were diagnosed with infection sometime between day 4 and day 7 after challenge. Between roughly 4,500 and 11,000 MAIT cells per sample were sorted directly into RNAqueous-Micro lysis buffer for RNA extraction. Lymphoprep gradient centrifugation was used to isolate peripheral blood mononuclear cells from both the blood samples and the leukocyte cones. Cells were sorted on either a BD FACSAria Fusion or a BD FACSAria III sorter.

These data belong to a study of MAIT cells during Salmonella Paratyphi A infection (TCRdb year 2017). With respect to the entire study: Adult volunteers aged 18 to 60 ingested a single dose of 1-5x10^3 CFU of S. Paratyphi A strain NVGH308. Diagnosed volunteers received ciprofloxacin 500 mg twice daily for 14 days starting at diagnosis. General findings and caveats noted by the study authors: The availability of volunteer samples limited the sample sizes, but these sizes were considered adequate to detect differences between groups. MAIT cell TRBV usage was oligoclonal with a preference for TRBV20 and TRBV6, and infection did not appear to change this usage. More expansion or contraction among the top five MAIT clonotypes was shown in diagnosed volunteers than in healthy controls (around 0.5 versus 0.13), suggesting infection-driven repertoire reshaping. Space occupied by over-represented MAIT clonotypes fell significantly from baseline to mid-infection (roughly 0.18 to 0.092), with no significant post-infection difference.

V is cut by 0 bases and J by 1 base, and the space between the germline ends is 10 bases. Sequences KGHSH (CDR1) and LQKENI (CDR2) are obtained from the germline V gene. Counted from cysteine to phenylalanine, this CDR3 has 16 amino acids. Just the 48-base CDR3 DNA is kept, in frame starting at base 1. Library method: 5' RACE. Two rounds of PCR with Phusion High-Fidelity polymerase amplified TCRbeta, with sample-specific barcodes added in the primers. TCRbeta libraries were generated by template-switch cDNA synthesis with SMARTScribe reverse transcriptase and a TRBC-specific primer. The barcoded samples were pooled and then prepared using the NEBNext Ultra DNA Library Prep Kit for Illumina. Sequencing of libraries was performed on an Illumina MiSeq with the MiSeq reagent kit v2, 300 cycles. As for how the authors treated the data: Reads were demultiplexed by barcode with Jemultiplexer and were aligned with MiTCR using default parameters. VDJtools filtered out non-functional sequences; clonotypes were defined by amino acid sequence, with frequencies based on assigned sequence reads. In the clonal space homeostasis analysis, clonotypes were grouped by frequency into over-represented (0.05-1), large, medium and small bins. Using fastp trimming at Q25 and MiXCR clonotype assembly, TCRdb reanalyzed the public sequencing data and kept in-frame beta chains. Merged by CDR3 protein, the rows form single entries marked with the most common genes and DNA. The V and J calls and clone size are TCRdb's, not the authors'. The sample includes more than 750 distinct CDR3 sequences, with about 20% observed a single time. In total, the top ten clones hold about 47% of the sample.

The clonotype was recovered from a person aged 18 to 70 who was deliberately infected with Salmonella Paratyphi A in a paratyphoid fever challenge study. Here the sequenced sample was MAIT cells from blood, taken at the middle sampling point of the challenge study. Recombination connected TRBV18 to TRBJ2-1; the D segment is perhaps TRBD1 or TRBD2, each sharing 7 matched bases. This receptor has the CDR3 CASSPPQGGSYNEQFF. The base sequence is TGTGCCAGCTCACCACCCCAGGGGGGGTCCTACAATGAGCAGTTCTTC.